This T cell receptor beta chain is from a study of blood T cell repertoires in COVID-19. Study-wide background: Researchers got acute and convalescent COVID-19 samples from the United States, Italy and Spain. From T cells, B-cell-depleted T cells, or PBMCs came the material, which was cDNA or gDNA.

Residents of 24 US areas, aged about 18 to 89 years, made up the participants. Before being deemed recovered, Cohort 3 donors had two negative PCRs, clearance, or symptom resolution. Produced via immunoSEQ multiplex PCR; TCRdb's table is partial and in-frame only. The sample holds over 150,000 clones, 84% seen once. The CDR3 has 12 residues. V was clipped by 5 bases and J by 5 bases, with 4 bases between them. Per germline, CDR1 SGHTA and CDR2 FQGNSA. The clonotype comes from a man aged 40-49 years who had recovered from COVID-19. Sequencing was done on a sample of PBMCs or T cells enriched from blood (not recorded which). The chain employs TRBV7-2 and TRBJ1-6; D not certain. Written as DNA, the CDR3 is TGTGCCAGCAGCCACAATAATTCACCCCTCCACTTT. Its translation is CASSHNNSPLHF.